This entry features one T cell receptor beta chain sequence. Its cognate antigen has yet to be identified. Per-nucleotide qualities are absent, and no much larger clonotype sits a single base away. Other DNA sequences in the sample encode the same CDR3. The immunoSEQ Assay, a bias-controlled multiplex PCR, was used to amplify TCRbeta CDR3 regions from genomic DNA. From the authors' description of their analysis: Nucleated cell counts per sample were estimated from amplification of reference gene primers within the assay. To quantify the absolute abundance of each unique TCRbeta CDR3 rearrangement, sequence reads were collapsed and filtered. For each sample, productive Simpson clonality was calculated as the square root of Simpson's diversity index over productive rearrangements. TCRdb limited this immuneACCESS table to in-frame rearrangements with V and J called. A share of clones is missing; checked studies link under half to unresolved V genes, and the rest is unexplained. The V and J calls and clone size are taken from that table; D and trimming were inferred from the DNA. For this sample the table gives some 150,000 clones, of which roughly nine tenths were detected only once. Together, the top ten hold over 12% of the sample.

The data are from a study of blood T cell repertoires in COVID-19 (dated by TCRdb to 2020 to 2021). Concerning the study at large: Samples from collaborators originated in the United States, Italy and Spain and spanned both the acute and convalescent phases of COVID-19. HLA class I and class II types, where available, came from metadata supplied by the sample provider rather than from assay-based typing. A freely available public database, intended as a resource for researchers studying the immune response to SARS-CoV-2, is where the repertoires were released. The samples were drawn from two sources: the first 160 participants of the ongoing ImmuneRACE study, and 1,200 or so subjects contributed by 6 global collaborators. The dataset comprised deeply sampled blood TCRbeta repertoires from subjects exposed to, actively infected with, or recovered from COVID-19. The prospective study material was composed of cDNA or gDNA derived from T cells, B-cell-depleted T cells, or PBMCs. Nearly every sample came with metadata listing a de-identified subject ID, COVID-19 status, age in years and sex. On the study overall, not on this receptor specifically: The quantity of clinical and demographic metadata differed by source and by participant and was supplied without curation.

Trimming takes 0 bases from V and 6 bases from J, and the germline ends sit 9 bases apart. Looking up the germline V gene (reference sequence) yields CDR1 MNHEY and CDR2 SMNVEV. The CDR3 runs 14 amino acids, cysteine and phenylalanine included. Of all the DNA, just the CDR3 is kept, 42 bases in frame from base 1. Each collaborating institution followed its own protocols to collect whole blood in K2EDTA tubes. For TCRbeta analysis, collaborators shipped samples as frozen whole blood, isolated PBMCs, or DNA extracted from either of those sample types. This TCR was sampled from a woman in her 40s with acute or convalescent COVID-19. Sequenced input: peripheral blood. The chain is made from TRBV27 and TRBJ2-1; TRBD2 is possibly the D segment (7 matching bases). For the CDR3, the sequence is CASSLSGGANEQFF. The DNA is TGTGCCAGCAGTTTATCAGGGGGGGCCAATGAGCAGTTCTTC.